This is a list of T cell receptor beta chains from one sample in a study of PD-1 blockade in mismatch repair-deficient tumors. Using immunoSEQ multiplex PCR, the repertoire was profiled, and TCRdb retains in-frame clones only, with some absent. The profile shows 100,000 or so clones, over 65% of them singletons. Sequences were derived from peripheral blood, sampled approximately 8 months after starting pembrolizumab. The origin of the receptors is an adult with mismatch repair-deficient cancer. The CDR3 runs from the conserved cysteine through the conserved F or W. Each record gives: J gene, V gene, CDR3 protein.

j_gene: TRBJ2-1
v_gene: TRBV5-6
CDR3aa: CASSLMGLTYNEQFF

j_gene: TRBJ1-2
v_gene: TRBV19
CDR3aa: CASSNRDGGTYGYTF

j_gene: TRBJ1-4
v_gene: TRBV25-1
CDR3aa: CASSGTTNEKLFF

j_gene: TRBJ1-4
v_gene: TRBV6-1
CDR3aa: CASSGTNEKLFF

j_gene: TRBJ1-2
v_gene: TRBV28
CDR3aa: CASGPGTGYGYTF

j_gene: TRBJ2-2
v_gene: TRBV27
CDR3aa: CASSLVSGSKLFF

j_gene: TRBJ2-1
v_gene: TRBV7-9
CDR3aa: CASSLAGLNNEQFF

j_gene: TRBJ1-2
v_gene: TRBV9
CDR3aa: CASSVSGTGNYNYGYTF

j_gene: TRBJ1-2
v_gene: TRBV28
CDR3aa: CASSFRSHGYTF

j_gene: TRBJ2-3
v_gene: TRBV29-1
CDR3aa: CSVAGRSTDTQYF

j_gene: TRBJ2-2
v_gene: TRBV7-2
CDR3aa: CASSFLPGAPNTGELFF

j_gene: TRBJ1-5
v_gene: TRBV6-6
CDR3aa: CASSYPISSEPQHF

j_gene: TRBJ2-1
v_gene: TRBV6-1
CDR3aa: CASMSPVFGNEQFF

j_gene: TRBJ1-4
v_gene: TRBV14
CDR3aa: CASSQRTGDEKLFF

j_gene: TRBJ2-7
v_gene: TRBV29-1
CDR3aa: CSVEQGGRPYEQYF

j_gene: TRBJ2-2
v_gene: TRBV9
CDR3aa: CASSLTRGLEGSGELFF

j_gene: TRBJ2-1
v_gene: TRBV7-6
CDR3aa: CASSLEPGQGYNEQFF

j_gene: TRBJ2-2
v_gene: TRBV6-5
CDR3aa: CASSYRTVNTGELFF

j_gene: TRBJ2-7
v_gene: TRBV25-1
CDR3aa: CASSEYAGAYEQYF

j_gene: TRBJ1-6
v_gene: TRBV9
CDR3aa: CASSNYLNSPLHF

j_gene: TRBJ2-4
v_gene: TRBV11-2
CDR3aa: CASSWTENIQYF

j_gene: TRBJ1-5
v_gene: TRBV19
CDR3aa: CASRGSASLFNQPQHF

j_gene: TRBJ2-1
v_gene: TRBV7-9
CDR3aa: CASSDAGTYNEQFF

j_gene: TRBJ2-7
v_gene: TRBV30
CDR3aa: CAWSPSGSLYEQYF

j_gene: TRBJ2-5
v_gene: TRBV19
CDR3aa: CASSTGAGRETQYF

j_gene: TRBJ1-2
v_gene: TRBV6-4
CDR3aa: CASSRLGRGLYGYTF

j_gene: TRBJ1-5
v_gene: TRBV6-5
CDR3aa: CASSRQGASNQPQHF

j_gene: TRBJ2-1
v_gene: TRBV4-1
CDR3aa: CASSHQLSGSSYNEQFF

j_gene: TRBJ1-4
v_gene: TRBV5-1
CDR3aa: CASSLRRQSNEKLFF

j_gene: TRBJ2-1
v_gene: TRBV14
CDR3aa: CASSQEYRGTDLYNEQFF

j_gene: TRBJ1-2
v_gene: TRBV15
CDR3aa: CATSRDVEGMDTGPNYGYTF

j_gene: TRBJ1-1
v_gene: TRBV5-1
CDR3aa: CASSLRSEAFF

j_gene: TRBJ2-7
v_gene: TRBV18
CDR3aa: CASSRQGAEANEQYF

j_gene: TRBJ2-3
v_gene: TRBV13
CDR3aa: CASSLGLAGDAADTQYF

j_gene: TRBJ1-1
v_gene: TRBV5-5
CDR3aa: CASSLAVQQRPMNTEAFF

j_gene: TRBJ1-1
v_gene: TRBV29-1
CDR3aa: CSVAGHLDTEAFF

j_gene: TRBJ1-1
v_gene: TRBV10-3
CDR3aa: CAISEQGGTEAFF

j_gene: TRBJ2-3
v_gene: TRBV13
CDR3aa: CASSLFNPGLAGGFGDTQYF

j_gene: TRBJ2-2
v_gene: TRBV2
CDR3aa: CASSDSRLTGTGELFF

j_gene: TRBJ2-2
v_gene: TRBV9
CDR3aa: CASSGEGLAGVDTGELFF

j_gene: TRBJ1-1
v_gene: TRBV18
CDR3aa: CASSPNQGMDTEAFF

j_gene: TRBJ1-4
v_gene: TRBV10-3
CDR3aa: CAIRGDGATNEKLFF

j_gene: TRBJ1-2
v_gene: TRBV9
CDR3aa: CASSVEMEGDRGHGYTF

j_gene: TRBJ1-1
v_gene: TRBV9
CDR3aa: CASSRQTGGTEAFF

j_gene: TRBJ1-1
v_gene: TRBV4-1
CDR3aa: CASSQEGPAYLNTEAFF

j_gene: TRBJ2-5
v_gene: TRBV29-1
CDR3aa: CSVHAGTEETQYF

j_gene: TRBJ1-2
v_gene: TRBV5-6
CDR3aa: CASSLSQGAGGYTF

j_gene: TRBJ2-7
v_gene: TRBV6-4
CDR3aa: CASSDSPSVYEQYF

j_gene: TRBJ2-2
v_gene: TRBV11-3
CDR3aa: CASSLLAVNTGELFF

j_gene: TRBJ2-6
v_gene: TRBV6-1
CDR3aa: CASSEDRGANVLTF

j_gene: TRBJ1-2
v_gene: TRBV6-5
CDR3aa: CASSWDRSPYGYTF

j_gene: TRBJ2-6
v_gene: TRBV6-6
CDR3aa: CAISGVDSGANVLTF

j_gene: TRBJ2-7
v_gene: TRBV7-2
CDR3aa: CASSSSGGTFYEQYF

j_gene: TRBJ1-1
v_gene: TRBV15
CDR3aa: CATSRNGGRSTEAFF

j_gene: TRBJ2-5
v_gene: TRBV11-2
CDR3aa: CASSWDGQETQYF